The 17 T cell receptor beta chains in this list originate from one sample, sequenced in a study of human T cells and chemical hapten exposure. MiXCR, run by TCRdb on the RACE reads, gives a single entry per CDR3 protein. The sample holds about 140,000 distinct CDR3 sequences, 12% seen once. Time point meaning: patch test 2, 6 weeks after DPC sensitization. Regarding treatment: therapeutic diphenylcyclopropenone sensitization with weekly scalp DPC. This sample comprised whole blood, obtained in connection with sensitization to the hapten diphenylcyclopropenone (DPC). The receptors originated from a woman between 50 and 59 years old with alopecia areata. Some clones in this sample may be carry-over from other donors' samples.

CDR3 amino acids: CASSYSTGTSAYEQYF. The CDR3 coding sequence is TGTGCCAGCAGTTATTCCACCGGGACTAGCGCCTACGAGCAGTACTTC. The chain links TRBV6-5 to TRBJ2-7; TRBD2 matches at 10 bases. The V and J ends lost 3 bases and 2 bases, in that order; junction bases with no gene match: 7. Germline V gives CDR1 MNHEY, CDR2 SVGAGI. There are 16 residues in the CDR3.

This clonotype was detected many times. The chain carries TRBV9 and TRBJ2-1, with TRBD1 matching over 7 bases. The CDR3 length is 16 residues. J lost 10 bases, V lost 4 bases, and 17 bases had no gene match. Looked up from germline, CDR1 is SGDLS and CDR2 is YYNGEE. CDR3 DNA sequence: TGTGCCAGCAGCCCTAGTGGGGACAGTGGCTTAGGGGAGCAGTTCTTC. Its protein product is CASSPSGDSGLGEQFF.

The genes are TRBV5-5 and TRBJ2-1, with 7 bases that match TRBD2. This CDR3 contains 17 residues. The junction had 7 bases not matched to a gene; V was cut back by 1 base and J by 0 bases. Germline CDR1 is SGHKS and CDR2 is YYEKEE (reference sequence). Written as DNA, the CDR3 is TGTGCCAGCAGCTTGATGGCTAGCGGTATCTCCTACAATGAGCAGTTCTTC. Residues: CASSLMASGISYNEQFF.

This clonotype was seen more than once but under ten times. This chain links TRBV4-3 with TRBJ2-6; D possibly corresponds to TRBD2 (5 bases). With 4 bases removed from V and 4 bases from J, the gap between germline ends came to 11 bases. The CDR3 spans 15 residues. Germline CDR1 LGHNA, CDR2 YSLEER. DNA for the CDR3: TGCGCCAGCAGCCGGCGGGCATCCGGGGCCAACGTCCTGACTTTC. This encodes CASSRRASGANVLTF.

V is TRBV20-1 and J is TRBJ1-4; possible D gene TRBD1, 5 bases. V was cut by 3 bases and J by 0 bases, with 14 bases left in between. The CDR3 totals 16 residues. Germline V gene lookup returns CDR1 DFQATT and CDR2 SNEGSKA (reference sequence). In DNA, the CDR3 is TGCAGTGCTAGTGGTCCGGGGCTGGCAACTAATGAAAAACTGTTTTTT. Protein product: CSASGPGLATNEKLFF.

The chain employs TRBV3-1 and TRBJ2-1; 13 bases align to TRBD2. Per germline, CDR1 LGHDT and CDR2 YNNKEL (reference sequence). V shed 6 bases and J 9 bases; nucleotides not matched to a gene: 8. The CDR3 contains 15 residues. CDR3 residues: CASSLGLAGRTEQFF. CDR3 nucleotides: TGTGCCAGCAGTCTGGGACTAGCGGGACGCACTGAGCAGTTCTTC.

This chain joins TRBV29-1 and TRBJ2-7, with 12 nucleotides matching TRBD2. The germline CDR1 and CDR2 sequences are SQVTM and ANQGSEA. There are 12 residues in the CDR3. The junction had 7 bases not matched to a gene; V was cut back by 7 bases and J by 9 bases. CDR3 in amino acids: CSAEGTSGLQYF. The CDR3 DNA follows: TGCAGCGCCGAGGGGACTAGCGGGTTGCAGTACTTC.

This clonotype was counted only a few times. The V gene is TRBV23-1, the J gene TRBJ2-3; 10 bases align to TRBD1. TRBV23-1 is an ORF; its function is uncertain. With V trimmed by 6 bases and J by 5 bases, 11 bases remained unmatched. CDR3 size: 16 residues. In DNA, the CDR3 is TGCGCCAGCAGCCATCGTCGACAGGGGGCGGAAGATACGCAGTATTTT. It is translated as CASSHRRQGAEDTQYF.

This clonotype has only a few counts. This chain links TRBV2 with TRBJ2-6; D might be TRBD1 (5 bases). From germline, CDR1 is SNHLY and CDR2 FYNNEI. There are 17 residues in the CDR3. V was cut by 2 bases and J by 0 bases, with 11 bases left in between. The CDR3 nucleotides read TGTGCCAGCAGTGAAACCCTTGACAGCTCTGGGGCCAACGTCCTGACTTTC. Amino acid sequence: CASSETLDSSGANVLTF.

The V call is TRBV27, the J call TRBJ2-5, with TRBD1 identical over 10 bases. This CDR3 is 15 amino acids long. Losses at the gene ends were 8 bases for V and 2 bases for J; bases not matched to a gene: 8. Germline assignment: CDR1 MNHEY and CDR2 SMNVEV (reference sequence). The CDR3 loop is CASGRQGARQETQYF. The CDR3 coding sequence is TGTGCCAGCGGGAGACAGGGGGCGAGGCAAGAGACCCAGTACTTC.

This chain links TRBV5-1 with TRBJ1-5; TRBD1 aligns across 9 bases. The junction had 6 bases not matched to a gene; V was cut back by 4 bases and J by 4 bases. There are 15 residues in the CDR3. Germline CDR1 and CDR2: SGHRS and YFSETQ. The CDR3: CASSQDRGLNQPQHF. The CDR3, as DNA: TGCGCCAGCAGCCAGGACAGGGGTCTAAATCAGCCCCAGCATTTT.

A word on this clonotype: The junction does not match germline at one end; this may be a read error. The chain combines TRBV12-5 with TRBJ2-3, with 7 bases lining up with TRBD1. CDR3 length: 14 amino acids. The V gene's germline CDR1 is LGHNT and CDR2 FRNRAP. CDR3 DNA sequence: TGTGCTAGTCGTTTAGGGGGCCTCACAGATACGCAGTATTTT. This translates into CASRLGGLTDTQYF.

This clonotype was seen more than once but under ten times. The chain has TRBV7-6 and TRBJ2-5; TRBD2 matches at 12 bases. Trimming at V came to 1 base and at J to 2 bases, leaving 2 bases not matched to a gene. Germline V gene lookup returns CDR1 SGHVS and CDR2 FNYEAQ. This CDR3 comprises 16 residues. The CDR3 DNA is TGTGCCAGCAGCTTAGGACTAGCGGGAGTTCAAGAGACCCAGTACTTC. Protein product: CASSLGLAGVQETQYF.

This clonotype was counted a few times. The genes are TRBV18 and TRBJ1-5; D gene unclear. Germline CDR1 is KGHSH and CDR2 is LQKENI. CDR3 length: 15 amino acids. V dropped 2 bases and J dropped 2 bases, with 10 bases sitting between them. The CDR3 sequence: CASSPAAQGNQPQHF. CDR3 DNA sequence: TGTGCCAGCTCACCAGCAGCGCAGGGCAATCAGCCCCAGCATTTT.

This clonotype was picked up many times. This chain joins TRBV21-1 and TRBJ2-1; the D call TRBD2 from the table was never checked on the DNA. TRBV21-1 is a recognized pseudogene. CDR3 length: 17 residues. CDR3 sequence reads: CASSKELGPNPYNEQFF. CDR3 DNA: TGTGCCAGCAGCAAAGAGCTAGGGCCCAACCCCTACAATGAGCAGTTCTTC.

This clonotype was observed a handful of times. J is TRBJ2-1 and V is TRBV28; D may be TRBD1 (5 bases). The germline V gene encodes CDR1 MDHEN and CDR2 SYDVKM. V was shortened by 7 bases and J by 7 bases, with 26 bases between the two germline ends. CDR3 length equals 17 residues. This CDR3 reads CASTSVAGRTQPNEQFF. The CDR3 DNA is TGTGCCAGCACATCGGTAGCAGGGCGGACCCAACCAAATGAGCAGTTCTTC.

This clonotype was observed many times. CDR3 DNA: TGCGCCAGCAGCCAACTAGCGGGAGGATCGTACGAGCAGTACTTC. Translating gives CASSQLAGGSYEQYF. The chain links TRBV4-3 to TRBJ2-7; 11 bases agree with TRBD2. Germline assignment: CDR1 LGHNA and CDR2 YSLEER. V dropped 2 bases and J dropped 4; count of bases not matched to a gene: 4. CDR3 length: 15 residues.